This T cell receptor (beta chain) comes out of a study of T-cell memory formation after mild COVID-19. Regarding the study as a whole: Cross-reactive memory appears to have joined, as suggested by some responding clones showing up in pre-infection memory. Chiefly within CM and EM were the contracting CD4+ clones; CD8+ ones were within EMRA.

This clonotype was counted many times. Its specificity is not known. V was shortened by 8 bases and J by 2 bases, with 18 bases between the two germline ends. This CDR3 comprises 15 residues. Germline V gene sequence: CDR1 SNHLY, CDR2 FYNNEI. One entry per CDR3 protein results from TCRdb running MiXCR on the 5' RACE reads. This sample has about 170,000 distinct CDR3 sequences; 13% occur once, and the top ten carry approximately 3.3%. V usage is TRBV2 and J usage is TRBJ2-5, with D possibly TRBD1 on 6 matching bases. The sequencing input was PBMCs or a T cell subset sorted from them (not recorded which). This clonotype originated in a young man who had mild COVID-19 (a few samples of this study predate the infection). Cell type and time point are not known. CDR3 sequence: CASSLRGTLQETQYF. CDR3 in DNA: TGTGCCAGCTCGCTCAGGGGAACCTTGCAAGAGACCCAGTACTTC. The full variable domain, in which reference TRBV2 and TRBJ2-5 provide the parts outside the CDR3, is EPEVTQTPSHQVTQMGQEVILRCVPISNHLYFYWYRQILGQKVEFLVSFYNNEISEKSEIFDDQFSVERPDGSNFTLKIRSTKLEDSAMYFCASSLRGTLQETQYFGPGTRLLVL.